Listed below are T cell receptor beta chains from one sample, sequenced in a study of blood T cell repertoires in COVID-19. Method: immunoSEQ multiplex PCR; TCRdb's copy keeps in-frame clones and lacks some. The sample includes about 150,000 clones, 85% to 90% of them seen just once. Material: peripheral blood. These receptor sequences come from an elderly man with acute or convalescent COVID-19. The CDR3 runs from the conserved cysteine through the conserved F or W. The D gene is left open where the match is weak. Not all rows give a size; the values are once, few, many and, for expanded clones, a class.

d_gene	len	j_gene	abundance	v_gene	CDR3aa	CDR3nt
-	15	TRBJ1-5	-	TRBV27	CASSLTGWGYQPQHF	TGTGCCAGCAGTTTAACAGGTTGGGGTTATCAGCCCCAGCATTTT
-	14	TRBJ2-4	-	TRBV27	CASSLDRAKNIQYF	TGTGCCAGCAGTTTGGACAGAGCCAAAAACATTCAGTACTTC
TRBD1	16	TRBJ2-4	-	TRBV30	CAWSVRGHRGRNIQYF	TGTGCCTGGAGTGTCCGGGGGCACAGGGGGAGAAACATTCAGTACTTC
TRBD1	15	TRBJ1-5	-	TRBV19	CASSRQGLTNQPQHF	TGTGCCAGTAGTCGACAGGGACTTACTAATCAGCCCCAGCATTTT
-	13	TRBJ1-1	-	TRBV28	CASSATQGGSAFF	TGTGCCAGCAGTGCAACACAGGGTGGGAGTGCTTTCTTT
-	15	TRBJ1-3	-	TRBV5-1	CASSETEGAGNTIYF	TGCGCCAGCAGCGAAACCGAGGGGGCTGGAAACACCATATATTTT
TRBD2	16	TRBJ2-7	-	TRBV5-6	CASSSALDSGGYEQYF	TGTGCCAGCAGCTCCGCCCTTGATAGCGGGGGCTACGAGCAGTACTTC
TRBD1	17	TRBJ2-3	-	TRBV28	CASSPADREARADTQYF	TGTGCCAGCAGTCCTGCGGACAGGGAGGCGAGGGCAGATACGCAGTATTTT
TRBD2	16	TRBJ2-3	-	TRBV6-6	CASSSYLAGGGDTQYF	TGTGCCAGCAGTTCCTATCTAGCGGGAGGGGGAGATACGCAGTATTTT
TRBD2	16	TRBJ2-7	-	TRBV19	CASSIDFTSGFYEQYF	TGTGCCAGTAGTATAGATTTCACTAGCGGCTTCTACGAGCAGTACTTC
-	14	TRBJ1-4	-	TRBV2	CASSLNGINEKLFF	TGTGCCAGCAGTCTGAACGGTATTAATGAAAAACTGTTTTTT
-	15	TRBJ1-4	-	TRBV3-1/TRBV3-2	CASSQGGQFGEKLFF	TGTGCCAGCAGCCAAGGTGGACAGTTTGGTGAAAAACTGTTTTTT
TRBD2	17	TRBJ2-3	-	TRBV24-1	CATSDSSTSGGTDTQYF	TGTGCCACCAGTGATTCGAGCACTAGCGGGGGCACAGATACGCAGTATTTT
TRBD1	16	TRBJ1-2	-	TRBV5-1	CASSFGTGTFVGGYTF	TGCGCCAGCAGCTTCGGGACAGGCACGTTCGTTGGGGGCTACACCTTC
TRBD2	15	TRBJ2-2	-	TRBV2	CASIIGLAGDGELFF	TGTGCCAGCATTATAGGGCTAGCGGGAGACGGGGAGCTGTTTTTT
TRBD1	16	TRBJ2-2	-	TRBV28	CASSFVRTGGTGELFF	TGTGCCAGCAGTTTCGTCAGGACAGGTGGAACCGGGGAGCTGTTTTTT
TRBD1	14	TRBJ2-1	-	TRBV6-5	CASSYSWTGYEQFF	TGTGCCAGCAGTTACTCGTGGACAGGGTATGAGCAGTTCTTC
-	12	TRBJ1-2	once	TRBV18	CASSEPGDGYTF	TGTGCCAGCTCTGAACCGGGGGATGGCTACACCTTC
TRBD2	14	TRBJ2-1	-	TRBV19	CASSIGGGRHEQFF	TGTGCCAGTAGTATAGGTGGCGGGAGACATGAGCAGTTCTTC
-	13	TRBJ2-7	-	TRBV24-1	CATSEAGFHEQYF	TGTGCCACCAGTGAGGCAGGGTTCCACGAGCAGTACTTC
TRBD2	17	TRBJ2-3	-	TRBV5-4	CASSLGGQRGTTDTQYF	TGTGCCAGCAGTTTGGGCGGCCAGCGGGGGACCACAGATACGCAGTATTTT
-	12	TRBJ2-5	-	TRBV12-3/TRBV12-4	CASSRDTQTQYF	TGTGCCAGCAGCCGGGACACCCAGACCCAGTACTTC
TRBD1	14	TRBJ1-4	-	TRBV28	CASAIPGQGEKLFF	TGTGCCAGCGCTATACCGGGACAGGGTGAAAAACTGTTTTTT
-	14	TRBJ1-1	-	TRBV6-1	CASSDPGFNTEAFF	TGTGCCAGCAGTGATCCGGGGTTTAACACTGAAGCTTTCTTT
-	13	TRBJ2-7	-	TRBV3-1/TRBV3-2	CASSQVAGHEQYF	TGTGCCAGCAGCCAAGTGGCGGGACACGAGCAGTACTTC
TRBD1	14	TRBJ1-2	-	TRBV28	CASSPQGGSNGYTF	TGTGCCAGCAGTCCACAGGGGGGATCAAATGGCTACACCTTC
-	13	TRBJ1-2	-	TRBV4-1	CASSLPGGDGYTF	TGCGCCAGCAGCCTCCCCGGGGGGGATGGCTACACCTTC
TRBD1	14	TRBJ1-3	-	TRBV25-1	CASTTDRSGNTIYF	TGTGCCAGCACCACGGACAGGTCTGGAAACACCATATATTTT
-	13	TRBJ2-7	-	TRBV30	CAWSATQFYEQYF	TGTGCCTGGAGCGCCACACAGTTCTACGAGCAGTACTTC
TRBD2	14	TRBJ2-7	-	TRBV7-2	CASSLAGFSYEQYF	TGTGCCAGCAGTCTAGCGGGGTTTAGCTACGAGCAGTACTTC
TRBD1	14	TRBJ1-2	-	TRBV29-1	CSVESGQGRFGYTF	TGCAGCGTGGAATCGGGACAGGGGAGGTTTGGCTACACCTTC
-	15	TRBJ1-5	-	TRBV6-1	CASSEARTENQPQHF	TGTGCCAGCAGTGAAGCGAGGACAGAAAATCAGCCCCAGCATTTT
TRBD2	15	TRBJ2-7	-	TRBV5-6	CASSPWTSDSYEQYF	TGTGCCAGCAGCCCATGGACTAGCGACTCCTACGAGCAGTACTTC
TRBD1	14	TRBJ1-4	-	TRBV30	CAWRLGQGGEKLFF	TGTGCCTGGAGACTGGGACAGGGAGGTGAAAAACTGTTTTTT
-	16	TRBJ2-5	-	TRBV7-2	CASSLDSRVVEETQYF	TGTGCCAGCAGCTTAGACTCACGCGTTGTAGAGGAGACCCAGTACTTC
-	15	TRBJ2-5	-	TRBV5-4	CASSSPKGGQETQYF	TGTGCCAGCAGCAGCCCCAAGGGGGGGCAAGAGACCCAGTACTTC
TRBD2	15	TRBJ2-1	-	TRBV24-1	CATSGLSGSSGKLFF	TGTGCCACCAGTGGTCTTAGCGGGAGTTCCGGCAAGTTGTTCTTC
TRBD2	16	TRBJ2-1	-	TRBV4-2	CASSQVPGGDFNEQFF	TGTGCCAGCAGCCAAGTACCGGGGGGGGACTTCAATGAGCAGTTCTTC
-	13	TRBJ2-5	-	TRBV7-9	CASSFVGVETQYF	TGTGCCAGCAGCTTTGTGGGAGTAGAGACCCAGTACTTC
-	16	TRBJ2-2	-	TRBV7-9	CASSYPGPQNTGELFF	TGTGCCAGCAGTTATCCAGGGCCCCAGAACACCGGGGAGCTGTTTTTT
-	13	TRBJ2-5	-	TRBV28	CASSNQNQETQYF	TGTGCCAGCAGTAATCAGAACCAAGAGACCCAGTACTTC
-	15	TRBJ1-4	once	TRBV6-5	CASSYAGGPNEKLFF	TGTGCCAGCAGTTACGCGGGGGGCCCCAATGAAAAACTGTTTTTT
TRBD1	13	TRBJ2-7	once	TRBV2	CASSEWGQFEQYF	TGTGCCAGCAGCGAATGGGGACAGTTCGAGCAGTACTTC
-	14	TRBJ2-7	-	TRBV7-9	CASSSQGRVNEQYF	TGTGCCAGCAGCTCCCAGGGTAGAGTGAACGAGCAGTACTTC
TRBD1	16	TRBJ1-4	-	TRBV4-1	CASSQLQGATNEKLFF	TGCGCCAGCAGCCAACTCCAGGGGGCAACTAATGAAAAACTGTTTTTT
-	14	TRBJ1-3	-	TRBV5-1	CASSLEGTGNTIYF	TGCGCCAGCAGCTTGGAGGGGACTGGAAACACCATATATTTT
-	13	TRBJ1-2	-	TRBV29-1	CSVEVTANYGYTF	TGCAGCGTTGAAGTGACAGCTAACTATGGCTACACCTTC
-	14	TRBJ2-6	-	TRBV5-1	CASRRGAGANVLTF	TGCGCCAGCAGACGGGGGGCCGGGGCCAACGTCCTGACTTTC
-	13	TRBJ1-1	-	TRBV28	CASRRGSWTEAFF	TGTGCCAGCCGGAGGGGCTCTTGGACTGAAGCTTTCTTT
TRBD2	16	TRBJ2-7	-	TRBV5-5	CASSRLPSGVVYEQYF	TGTGCCAGCAGCCGGCTTCCTAGCGGGGTGGTGTACGAGCAGTACTTC
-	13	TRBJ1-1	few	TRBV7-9	CASRREVYTEAFF	TGTGCCAGCAGACGGGAGGTATACACTGAAGCTTTCTTT
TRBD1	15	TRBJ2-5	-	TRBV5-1	CASSLAGQRGETQYF	TGCGCCAGCAGCTTGGCGGGACAGAGGGGTGAGACCCAGTACTTC
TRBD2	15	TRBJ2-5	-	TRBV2	CASRRLAGNQETQYF	TGTGCCAGCAGACGACTAGCGGGGAATCAAGAGACCCAGTACTTC
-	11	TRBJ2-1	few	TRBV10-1	CASRGRGRQFF	TGCGCCAGCAGAGGTCGGGGAAGGCAGTTCTTC
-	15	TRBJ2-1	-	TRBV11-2	CASSPRLAGSWTNVF	TGTGCCAGCAGCCCTAGGTTGGCGGGGTCGTGGACCAATGTCTTC
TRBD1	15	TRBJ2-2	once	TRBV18	CASSSGQTNTGELFF	TGTGCCAGCTCGTCGGGACAGACGAACACCGGGGAGCTGTTTTTT
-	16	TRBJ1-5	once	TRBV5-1	CASSPGGLGARQPQHF	TGCGCCAGCAGCCCGGGAGGGCTGGGGGCGCGGCAGCCCCAGCATTTT
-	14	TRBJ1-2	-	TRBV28	CASSPSPGGYGYTF	TGTGCCAGCAGCCCTTCCCCCGGCGGCTATGGCTACACCTTC
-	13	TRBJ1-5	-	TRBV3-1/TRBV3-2	CASSQGALQPQHF	TGTGCCAGCAGCCAAGGGGCCCTACAGCCCCAGCATTTT
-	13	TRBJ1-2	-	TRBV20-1	CSASESGGYGYTF	TGCAGTGCTAGTGAATCTGGGGGGTATGGCTACACCTTC